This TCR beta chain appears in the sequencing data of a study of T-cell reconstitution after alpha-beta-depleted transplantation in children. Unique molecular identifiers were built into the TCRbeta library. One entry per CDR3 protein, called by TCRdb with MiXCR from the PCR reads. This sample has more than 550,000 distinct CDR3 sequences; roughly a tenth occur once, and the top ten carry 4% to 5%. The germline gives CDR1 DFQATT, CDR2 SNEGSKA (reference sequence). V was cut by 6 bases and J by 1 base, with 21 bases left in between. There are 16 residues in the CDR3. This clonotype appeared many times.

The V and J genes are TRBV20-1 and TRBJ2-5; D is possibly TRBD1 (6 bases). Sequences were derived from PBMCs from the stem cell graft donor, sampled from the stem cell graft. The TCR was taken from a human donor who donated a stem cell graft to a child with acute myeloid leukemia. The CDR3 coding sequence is TGCAGTGCCCCGATTACAGGGCGGAGGAGCCAAGAGACCCAGTACTTC. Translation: CSAPITGRRSQETQYF.